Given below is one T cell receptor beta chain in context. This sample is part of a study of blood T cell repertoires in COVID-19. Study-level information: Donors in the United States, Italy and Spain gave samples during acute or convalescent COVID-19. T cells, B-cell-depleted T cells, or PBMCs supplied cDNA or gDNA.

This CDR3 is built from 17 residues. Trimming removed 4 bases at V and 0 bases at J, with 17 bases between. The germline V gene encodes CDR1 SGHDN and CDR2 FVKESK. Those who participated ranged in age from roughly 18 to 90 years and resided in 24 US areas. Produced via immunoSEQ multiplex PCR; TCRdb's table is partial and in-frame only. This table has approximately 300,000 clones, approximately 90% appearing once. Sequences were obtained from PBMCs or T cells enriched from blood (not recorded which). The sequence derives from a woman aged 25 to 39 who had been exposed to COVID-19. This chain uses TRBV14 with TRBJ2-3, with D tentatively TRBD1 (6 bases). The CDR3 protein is CASSLTGTRHSTDTQYF. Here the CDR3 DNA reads TGTGCCAGCAGCCTAACCGGGACAAGGCATAGCACAGATACGCAGTATTTT.